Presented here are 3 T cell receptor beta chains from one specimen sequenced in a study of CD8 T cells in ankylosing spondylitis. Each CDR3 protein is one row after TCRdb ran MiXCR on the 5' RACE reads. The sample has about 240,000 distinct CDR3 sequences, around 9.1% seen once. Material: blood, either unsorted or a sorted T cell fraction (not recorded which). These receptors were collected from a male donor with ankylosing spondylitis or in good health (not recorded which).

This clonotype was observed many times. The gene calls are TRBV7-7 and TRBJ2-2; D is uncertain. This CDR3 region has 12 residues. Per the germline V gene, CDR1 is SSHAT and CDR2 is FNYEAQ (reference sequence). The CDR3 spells CASLGHTGELFF. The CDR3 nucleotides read TGTGCTAGCTTAGGGCACACCGGGGAGCTGTTTTTT.

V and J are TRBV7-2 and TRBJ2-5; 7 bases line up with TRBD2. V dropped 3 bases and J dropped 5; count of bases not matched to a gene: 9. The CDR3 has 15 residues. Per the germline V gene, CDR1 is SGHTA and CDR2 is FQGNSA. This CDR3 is CASSFARGSHETQYF. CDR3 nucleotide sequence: TGTGCCAGCAGCTTCGCTCGCGGGAGTCACGAGACCCAGTACTTC.

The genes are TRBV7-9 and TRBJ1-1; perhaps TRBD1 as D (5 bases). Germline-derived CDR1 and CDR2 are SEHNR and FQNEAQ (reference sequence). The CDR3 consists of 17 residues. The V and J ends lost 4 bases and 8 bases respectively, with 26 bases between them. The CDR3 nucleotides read TGTGCCAGCAGCTCACCCCGGGAGGGGCTGCTCTCAACGGAAGCTTTCTTT. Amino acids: CASSSPREGLLSTEAFF.